The sequence of this TCR beta chain was determined in a study of blood T cells in healthy people across ages. This clonotype occurred many times. The antigen remains undetermined. Samples had at least 6.5 million PBMCs isolated from them. Whole-study findings and limits: Strongly correlated with naive T cell percentage was TCR beta diversity. A conclusive naive versus antigen-experienced comparison was prevented by the unsorted PBMCs.

Per germline, CDR1 MNHEY and CDR2 SVGAGI. V gave up 9 bases and J gave up 13 bases, with 28 bases separating them. This CDR3 spans 16 amino acids. A second PCR of 7 to 11 cycles used a sample-barcoded 5' primer and a J-beta primer mix. A tag from a template-switch adaptor with 12 random nucleotides marked each cDNA molecule. One entry per CDR3 protein results from TCRdb running MiXCR on the 5' RACE reads. The sample holds 600,000 or so distinct CDR3 sequences, approximately 30% seen once. The chain employs TRBV6-5 and TRBJ1-6, with D uncertain. Sequencing was carried out using blood. The source is an elderly woman in good health. In nucleotides, the CDR3 is TGTGCCAGTACGGAGTACGGAGGAGGGCGAGTTGGGCCCCTCCACTTT. Its translation is CASTEYGGGRVGPLHF.